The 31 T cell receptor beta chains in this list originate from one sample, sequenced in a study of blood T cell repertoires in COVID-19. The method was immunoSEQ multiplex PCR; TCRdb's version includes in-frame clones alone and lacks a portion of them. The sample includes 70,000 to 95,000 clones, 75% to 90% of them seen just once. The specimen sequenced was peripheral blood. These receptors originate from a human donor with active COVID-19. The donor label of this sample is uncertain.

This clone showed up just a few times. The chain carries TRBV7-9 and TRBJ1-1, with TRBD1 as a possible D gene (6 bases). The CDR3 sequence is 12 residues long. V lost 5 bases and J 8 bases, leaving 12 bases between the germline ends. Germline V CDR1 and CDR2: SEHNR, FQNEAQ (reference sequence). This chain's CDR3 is CASSSRGFEAFF. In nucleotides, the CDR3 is TGTGCCAGCAGCAGCAGGGGATTCGAAGCTTTCTTT.

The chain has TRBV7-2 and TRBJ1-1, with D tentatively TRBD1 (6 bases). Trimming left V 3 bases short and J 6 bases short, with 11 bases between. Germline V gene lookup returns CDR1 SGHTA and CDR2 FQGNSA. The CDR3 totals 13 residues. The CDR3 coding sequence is TGTGCCAGCAGCTTTTCAGGGGCCGCTGAAGCTTTCTTT. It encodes CASSFSGAAEAFF.

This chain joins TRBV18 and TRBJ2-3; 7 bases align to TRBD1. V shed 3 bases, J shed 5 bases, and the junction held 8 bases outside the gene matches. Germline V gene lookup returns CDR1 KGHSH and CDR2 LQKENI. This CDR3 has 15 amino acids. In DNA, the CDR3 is TGTGCCAGCTCACCTCGACAGGGCCTGGGAGATACGCAGTATTTT. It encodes CASSPRQGLGDTQYF.

The CDR3 DNA reads TGTGCCAGCAGCTTAAGTTTGGCAGGGGGCGCCGGGGAGCTGTTTTTT. It codes for CASSLSLAGGAGELFF. The J gene is TRBJ2-2, the V gene TRBV7-8, with 8 bases matching TRBD1. Germline lookup yields CDR1 SGHVS and CDR2 FQNEAQ. V lost 2 bases to trimming and J lost 6 bases; unmatched junction nucleotides: 8. The CDR3 is 16 residues long. Drawing the rest from reference TRBV7-8 and TRBJ2-2, the complete variable domain is GAGVSQSPRYKVAKRGQDVALRCDPISGHVSLFWYQQALGQGPEFLTYFQNEAQLDKSGLPSDRFFAERPEGSVSTLKIQRTQQEDSAVYLCASSLSLAGGAGELFFGEGSRLTVL.

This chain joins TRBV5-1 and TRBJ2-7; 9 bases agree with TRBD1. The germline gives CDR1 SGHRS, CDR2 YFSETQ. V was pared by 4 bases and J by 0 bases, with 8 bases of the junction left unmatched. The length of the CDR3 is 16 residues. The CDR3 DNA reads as TGCGCCAGCAGCCGCCTACCGGGACAGGGCTCCTACGAGCAGTACTTC. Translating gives CASSRLPGQGSYEQYF.

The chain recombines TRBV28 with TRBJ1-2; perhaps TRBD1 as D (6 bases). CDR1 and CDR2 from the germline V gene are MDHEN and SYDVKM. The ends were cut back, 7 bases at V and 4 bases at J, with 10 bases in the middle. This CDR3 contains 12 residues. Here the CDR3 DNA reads TGTGCCAGCACCACGGACAGCTATGGCTACACCTTC. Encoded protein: CASTTDSYGYTF.

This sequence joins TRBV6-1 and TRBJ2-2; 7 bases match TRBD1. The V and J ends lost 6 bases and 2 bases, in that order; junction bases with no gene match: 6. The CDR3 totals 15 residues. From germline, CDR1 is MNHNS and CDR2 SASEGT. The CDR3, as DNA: TGTGCCAGCAGGAAGACAGGGTTTAACACCGGGGAGCTGTTTTTT. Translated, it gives CASRKTGFNTGELFF.

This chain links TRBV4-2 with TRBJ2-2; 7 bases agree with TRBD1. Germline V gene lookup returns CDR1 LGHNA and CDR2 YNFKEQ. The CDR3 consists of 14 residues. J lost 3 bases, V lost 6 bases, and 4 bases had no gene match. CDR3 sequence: CASSWDRYTGELFF. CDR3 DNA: TGTGCCAGCAGTTGGGACAGATACACCGGGGAGCTGTTTTTT.

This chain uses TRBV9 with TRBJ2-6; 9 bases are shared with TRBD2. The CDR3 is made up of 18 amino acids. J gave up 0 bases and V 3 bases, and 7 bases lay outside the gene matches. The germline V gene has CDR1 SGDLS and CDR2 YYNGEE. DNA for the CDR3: TGTGCCAGCAGCGGATTAGCGGGGGAGACCTCTGGGGCCAACGTCCTGACTTTC. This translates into CASSGLAGETSGANVLTF. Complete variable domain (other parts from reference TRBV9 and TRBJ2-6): DSGVTQTPKHLITATGQRVTLRCSPRSGDLSVYWYQQSLDQGLQFLIQYYNGEERAKGNILERFSAQQFPDLHSELNLSSLELGDSALYFCASSGLAGETSGANVLTFGAGSRLTVL.

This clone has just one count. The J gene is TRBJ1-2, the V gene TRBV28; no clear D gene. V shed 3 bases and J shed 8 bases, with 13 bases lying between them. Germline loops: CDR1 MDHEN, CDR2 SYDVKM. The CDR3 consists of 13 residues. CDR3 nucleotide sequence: TGTGCCAGCAGTTTGAGTCGATCGAGAGGCTACACCTTC. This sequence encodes CASSLSRSRGYTF.

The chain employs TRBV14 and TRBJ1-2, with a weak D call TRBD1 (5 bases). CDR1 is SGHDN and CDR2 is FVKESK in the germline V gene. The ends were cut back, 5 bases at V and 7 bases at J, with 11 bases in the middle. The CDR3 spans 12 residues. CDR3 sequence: CASSSQGTGYTF. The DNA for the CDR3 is TGTGCCAGCAGCAGCCAGGGAACTGGCTACACCTTC.

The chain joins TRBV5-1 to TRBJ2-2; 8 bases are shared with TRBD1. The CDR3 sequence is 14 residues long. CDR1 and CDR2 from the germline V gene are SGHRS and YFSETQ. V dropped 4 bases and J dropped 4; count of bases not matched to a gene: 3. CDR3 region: CASSGQGSTGELFF. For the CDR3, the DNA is TGCGCCAGCAGCGGACAGGGATCCACCGGGGAGCTGTTTTTT.

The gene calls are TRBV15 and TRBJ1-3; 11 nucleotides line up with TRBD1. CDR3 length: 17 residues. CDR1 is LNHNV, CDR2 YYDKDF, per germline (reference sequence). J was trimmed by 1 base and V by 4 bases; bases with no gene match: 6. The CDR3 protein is CATSKAGTGGSGNTIYF. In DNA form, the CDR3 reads TGTGCCACCAGCAAAGCCGGGACAGGGGGTTCTGGAAACACCATATATTTT.

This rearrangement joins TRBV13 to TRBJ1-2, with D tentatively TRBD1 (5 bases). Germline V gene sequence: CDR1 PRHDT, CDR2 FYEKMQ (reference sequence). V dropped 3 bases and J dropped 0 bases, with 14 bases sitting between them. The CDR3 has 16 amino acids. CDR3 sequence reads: CASSFQGPAPNYGYTF. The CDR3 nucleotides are TGTGCCAGCAGCTTTCAGGGCCCGGCCCCTAACTATGGCTACACCTTC.

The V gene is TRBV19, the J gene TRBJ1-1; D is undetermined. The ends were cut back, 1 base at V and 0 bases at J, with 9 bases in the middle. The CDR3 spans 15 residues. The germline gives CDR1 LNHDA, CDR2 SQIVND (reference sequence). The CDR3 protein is CASSIGGSMNTEAFF. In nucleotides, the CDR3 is TGTGCCAGTAGTATAGGAGGTAGTATGAACACTGAAGCTTTCTTT.

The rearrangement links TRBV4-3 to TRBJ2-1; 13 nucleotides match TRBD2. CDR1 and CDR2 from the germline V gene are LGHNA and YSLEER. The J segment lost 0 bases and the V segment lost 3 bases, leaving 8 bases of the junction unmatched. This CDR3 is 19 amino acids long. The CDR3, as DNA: TGCGCCAGCAGCCAGAGACTAGCGGGGGGCCCCTTCTCCTACAATGAGCAGTTCTTC. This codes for CASSQRLAGGPFSYNEQFF.

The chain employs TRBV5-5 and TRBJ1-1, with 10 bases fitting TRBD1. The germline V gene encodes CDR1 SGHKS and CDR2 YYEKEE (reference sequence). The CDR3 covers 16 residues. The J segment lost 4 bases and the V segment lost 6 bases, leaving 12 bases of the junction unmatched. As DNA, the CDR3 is TGTGCCAGCAACCGACAGGGGGCAAAGGGGATCACTGAAGCTTTCTTT. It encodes CASNRQGAKGITEAFF.

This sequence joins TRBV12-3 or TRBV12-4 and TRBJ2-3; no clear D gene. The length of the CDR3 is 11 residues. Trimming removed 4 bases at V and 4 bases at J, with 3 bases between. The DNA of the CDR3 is TGTGCCAGCAGTTCGGCAGATACGCAGTATTTT. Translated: CASSSADTQYF.

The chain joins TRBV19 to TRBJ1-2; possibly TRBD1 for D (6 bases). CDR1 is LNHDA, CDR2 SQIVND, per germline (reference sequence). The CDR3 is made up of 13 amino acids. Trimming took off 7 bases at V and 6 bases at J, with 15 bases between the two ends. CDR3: CASKSTGRNGYTF. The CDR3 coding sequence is TGTGCCAGTAAAAGTACAGGGAGAAATGGCTACACCTTC.

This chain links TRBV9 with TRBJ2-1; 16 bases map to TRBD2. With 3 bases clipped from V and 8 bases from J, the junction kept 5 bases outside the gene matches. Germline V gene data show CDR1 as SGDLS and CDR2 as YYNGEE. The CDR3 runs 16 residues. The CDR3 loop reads CASSAGTSGGAYEQFF. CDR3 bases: TGTGCCAGCAGCGCCGGGACTAGCGGGGGGGCTTATGAGCAGTTCTTC.

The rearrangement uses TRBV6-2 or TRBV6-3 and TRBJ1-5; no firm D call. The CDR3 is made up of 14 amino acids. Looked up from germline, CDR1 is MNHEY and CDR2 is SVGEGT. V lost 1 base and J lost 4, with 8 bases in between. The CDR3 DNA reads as TGTGCCAGCAGTTACTTGGCAGAAAATCAGCCCCAGCATTTT. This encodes CASSYLAENQPQHF.

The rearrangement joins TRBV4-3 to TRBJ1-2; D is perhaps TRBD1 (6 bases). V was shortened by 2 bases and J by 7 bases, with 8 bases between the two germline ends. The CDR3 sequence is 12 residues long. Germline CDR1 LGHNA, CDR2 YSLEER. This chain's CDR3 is CASSQTGFGYTF. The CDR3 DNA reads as TGCGCCAGCAGCCAAACAGGGTTTGGCTACACCTTC.

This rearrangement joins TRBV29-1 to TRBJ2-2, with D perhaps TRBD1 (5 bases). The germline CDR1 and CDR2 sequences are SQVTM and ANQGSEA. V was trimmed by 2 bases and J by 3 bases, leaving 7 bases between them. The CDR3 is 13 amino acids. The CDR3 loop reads CSVEQGDTGELFF. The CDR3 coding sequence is TGCAGCGTTGAACAGGGTGACACCGGGGAGCTGTTTTTT.

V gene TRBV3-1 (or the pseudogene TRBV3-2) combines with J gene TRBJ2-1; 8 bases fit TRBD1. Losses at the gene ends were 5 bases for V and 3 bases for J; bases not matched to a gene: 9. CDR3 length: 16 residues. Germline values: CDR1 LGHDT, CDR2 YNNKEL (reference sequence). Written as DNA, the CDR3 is TGTGCCAGCAGCTTCGGACAGGGCCGCTTCTACAATGAGCAGTTCTTC. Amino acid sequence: CASSFGQGRFYNEQFF.

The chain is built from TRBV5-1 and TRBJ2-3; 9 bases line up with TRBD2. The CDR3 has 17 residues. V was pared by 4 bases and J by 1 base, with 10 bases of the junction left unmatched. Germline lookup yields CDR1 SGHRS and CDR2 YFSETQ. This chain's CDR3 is CASSLRLWTSGTDTQYF. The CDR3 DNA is TGCGCCAGCAGCCTCCGGCTATGGACTAGCGGCACAGATACGCAGTATTTT.

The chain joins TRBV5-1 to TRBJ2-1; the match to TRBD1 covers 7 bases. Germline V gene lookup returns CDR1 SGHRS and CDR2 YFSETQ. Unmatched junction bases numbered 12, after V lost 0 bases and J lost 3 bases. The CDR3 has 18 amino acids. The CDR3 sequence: CASSLAPKGGWGYNEQFF. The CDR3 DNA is TGCGCCAGCAGCTTGGCCCCCAAAGGGGGCTGGGGCTACAATGAGCAGTTCTTC.

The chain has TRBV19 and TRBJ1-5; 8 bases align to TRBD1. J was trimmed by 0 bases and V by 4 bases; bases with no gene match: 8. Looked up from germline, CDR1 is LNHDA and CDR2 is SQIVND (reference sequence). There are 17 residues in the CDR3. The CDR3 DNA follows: TGTGCCAGTAGTAGGGACAGGCCCCTATATAGCAATCAGCCCCAGCATTTT. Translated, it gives CASSRDRPLYSNQPQHF. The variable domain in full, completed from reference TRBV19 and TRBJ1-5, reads DGGITQSPKYLFRKEGQNVTLSCEQNLNHDAMYWYRQDPGQGLRLIYYSQIVNDFQKGDIAEGYSVSREKKESFPLTVTSAQKNPTAFYLCASSRDRPLYSNQPQHFGDGTRLSIL.

The CDR3 coding sequence is TGTGCCAGCAGTGACTCTTGGGGCAATAATTCACCCCTCCACTTT. Encoded protein: CASSDSWGNNSPLHF. The chain couples TRBV6-4 to TRBJ1-6, with D possibly matching TRBD1 (5 bases). CDR3 length: 15 residues. From germline, CDR1 is MRHNA and CDR2 SNTAGT. Deletions cut 0 bases from V and 5 bases from J, with 8 bases between.

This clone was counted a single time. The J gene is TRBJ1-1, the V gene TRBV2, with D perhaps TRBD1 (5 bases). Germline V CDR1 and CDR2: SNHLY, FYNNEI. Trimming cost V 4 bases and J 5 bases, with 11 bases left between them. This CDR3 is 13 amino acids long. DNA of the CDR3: TGTGCCAGCAGTGTAGGGGTCTGGACTGAAGCTTTCTTT. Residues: CASSVGVWTEAFF.

The CDR3, as DNA: TGCGCCAGCAGCCAAAATTTTAGGACAGGGAATACGGTCTACTCTGGGGCCAACGTCCTGACTTTC. Translation gives CASSQNFRTGNTVYSGANVLTF. The V call is TRBV4-3, the J call TRBJ2-6; 8 bases map to TRBD1. V lost 2 bases to trimming and J lost 0 bases; unmatched junction nucleotides: 18. The CDR3 is 22 residues long. CDR1 is LGHNA, CDR2 YSLEER, per germline.

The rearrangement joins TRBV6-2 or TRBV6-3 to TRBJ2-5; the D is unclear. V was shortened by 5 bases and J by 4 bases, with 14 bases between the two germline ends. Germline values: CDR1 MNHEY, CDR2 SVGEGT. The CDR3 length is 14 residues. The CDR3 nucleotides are TGTGCCAGCAGTGTCGACTCGATACCAGAGACCCAGTACTTC. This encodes CASSVDSIPETQYF.